This T cell receptor beta chain was recovered during a study of T cells in Graves' hyperthyroidism and ophthalmopathy. Study-wide results and limits: Within blood appeared most thyroid clonotypes that had expanded above 0.001.

Amplification targeted TCR beta CDR3 regions from RNA transcripts. Researchers ran a first-round RT-PCR on the TCR CDR3 using the HTBI primer set. TCRdb itself ran the multiplex PCR reads through MiXCR, one entry per CDR3 protein. The sample holds 450,000 to 600,000 distinct CDR3 sequences, 15% to 20% seen once. This clonotype was seen ten or more times. Its antigen remains unknown. Deletions cut 5 bases from V and 10 bases from J, with 14 bases between. The germline V gene encodes CDR1 MNHNS and CDR2 SASEGT. This CDR3 has 13 amino acids. Input material: blood. The V call is TRBV6-1, the J call TRBJ1-4; D is undetermined. The clonotype comes from a man aged 40-55 years with Graves' ophthalmopathy. The CDR3 nucleotides read TGTGCCAGCAGTCGGTCTCTACAAGGAAAACTGTTTTTT. It specifies CASSRSLQGKLFF.